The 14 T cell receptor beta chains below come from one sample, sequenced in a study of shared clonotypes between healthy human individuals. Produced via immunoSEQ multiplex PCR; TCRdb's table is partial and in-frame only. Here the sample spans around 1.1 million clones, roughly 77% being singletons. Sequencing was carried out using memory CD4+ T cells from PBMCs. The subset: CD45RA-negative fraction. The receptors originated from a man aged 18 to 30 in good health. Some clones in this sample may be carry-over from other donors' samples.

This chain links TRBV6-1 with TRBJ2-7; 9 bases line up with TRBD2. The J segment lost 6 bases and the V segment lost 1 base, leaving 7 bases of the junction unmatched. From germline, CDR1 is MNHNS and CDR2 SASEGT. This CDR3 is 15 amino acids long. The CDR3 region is CASSEVAGVLREQYF. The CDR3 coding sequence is TGTGCCAGCAGTGAAGTAGCGGGAGTACTTCGCGAGCAGTACTTC.

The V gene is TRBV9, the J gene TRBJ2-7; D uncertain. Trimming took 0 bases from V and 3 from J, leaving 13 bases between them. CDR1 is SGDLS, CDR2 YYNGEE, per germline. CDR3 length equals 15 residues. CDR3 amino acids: CASSVAEDTIYEQYF. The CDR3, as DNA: TGTGCCAGCAGCGTAGCTGAGGATACGATCTACGAGCAGTACTTC.

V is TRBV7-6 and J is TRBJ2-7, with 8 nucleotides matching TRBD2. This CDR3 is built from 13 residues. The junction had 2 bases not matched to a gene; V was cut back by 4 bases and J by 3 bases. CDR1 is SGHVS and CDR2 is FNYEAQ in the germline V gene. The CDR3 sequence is CASSSTSGYEQYF. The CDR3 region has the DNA TGTGCCAGCAGCTCCACTAGCGGCTACGAGCAGTACTTC.

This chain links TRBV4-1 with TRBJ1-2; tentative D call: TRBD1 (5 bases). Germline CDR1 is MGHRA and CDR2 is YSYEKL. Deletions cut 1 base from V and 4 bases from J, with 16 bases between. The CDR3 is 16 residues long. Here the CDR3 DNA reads TGCGCCAGCAGCCAAGTCGGGGGGTGGACTAGCTATGGCTACACCTTC. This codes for CASSQVGGWTSYGYTF.

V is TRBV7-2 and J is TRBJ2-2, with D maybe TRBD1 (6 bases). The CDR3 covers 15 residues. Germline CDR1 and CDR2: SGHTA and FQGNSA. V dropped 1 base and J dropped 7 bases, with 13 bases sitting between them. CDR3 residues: CASSLDRWGLGELFF. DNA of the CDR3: TGTGCCAGCAGCTTAGATAGATGGGGGCTCGGGGAGCTGTTTTTT. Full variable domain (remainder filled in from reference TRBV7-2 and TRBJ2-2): GAGVSQSPSNKVTEKGKDVELRCDPISGHTALYWYRQSLGQGLEFLIYFQGNSAPDKSGLPSDRFSAERTGGSVSTLTIQRTQQEDSAVYLCASSLDRWGLGELFFGEGSRLTVL.

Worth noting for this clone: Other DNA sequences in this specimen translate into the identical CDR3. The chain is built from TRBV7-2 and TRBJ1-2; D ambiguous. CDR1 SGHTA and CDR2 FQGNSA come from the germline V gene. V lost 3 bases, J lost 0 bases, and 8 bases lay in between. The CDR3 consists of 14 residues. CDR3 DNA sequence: TGTGCCAGCAGCTTGGGCAGTTCTAACTATGGCTACACCTTC. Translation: CASSLGSSNYGYTF.

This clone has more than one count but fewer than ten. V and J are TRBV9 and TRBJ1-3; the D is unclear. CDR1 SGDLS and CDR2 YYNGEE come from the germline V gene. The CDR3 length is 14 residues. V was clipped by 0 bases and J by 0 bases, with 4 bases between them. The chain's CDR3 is CASSVENSGNTIYF. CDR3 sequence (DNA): TGTGCCAGCAGCGTAGAAAACTCTGGAAACACCATATATTTT.

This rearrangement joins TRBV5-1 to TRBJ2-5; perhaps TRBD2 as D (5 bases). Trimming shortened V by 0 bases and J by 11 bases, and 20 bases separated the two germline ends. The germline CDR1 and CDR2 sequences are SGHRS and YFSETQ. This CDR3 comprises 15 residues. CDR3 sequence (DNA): TGCGCCAGCAGCTTGGGGATGGTCGGGGTTACGAAGCAGTACTTC. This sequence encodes CASSLGMVGVTKQYF.

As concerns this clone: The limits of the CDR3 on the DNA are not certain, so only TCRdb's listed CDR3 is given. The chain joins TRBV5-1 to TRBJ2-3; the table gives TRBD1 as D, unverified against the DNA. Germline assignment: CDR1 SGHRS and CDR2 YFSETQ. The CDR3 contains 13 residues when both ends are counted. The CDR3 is CASSLVAPGAAYF.

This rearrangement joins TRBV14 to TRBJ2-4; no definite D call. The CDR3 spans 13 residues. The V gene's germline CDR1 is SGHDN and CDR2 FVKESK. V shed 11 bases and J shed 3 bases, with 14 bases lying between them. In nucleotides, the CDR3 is TGTGCCGGATCGGAATTAGGCAAAAACATTCAGTACTTC. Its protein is CAGSELGKNIQYF.

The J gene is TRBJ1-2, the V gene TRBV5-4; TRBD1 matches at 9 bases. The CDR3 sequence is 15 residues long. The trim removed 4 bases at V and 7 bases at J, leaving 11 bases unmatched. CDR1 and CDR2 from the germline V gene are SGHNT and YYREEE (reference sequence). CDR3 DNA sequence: TGTGCCAGCAGCCCGATTACAGGGGGCGTTGGTGGCTACACCTTC. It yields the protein CASSPITGGVGGYTF.

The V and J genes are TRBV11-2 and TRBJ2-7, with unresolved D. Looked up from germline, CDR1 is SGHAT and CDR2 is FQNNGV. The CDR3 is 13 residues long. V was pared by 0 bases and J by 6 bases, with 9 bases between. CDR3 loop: CASSLDARPEQYF. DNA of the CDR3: TGTGCCAGCAGCTTAGATGCCAGGCCCGAGCAGTACTTC. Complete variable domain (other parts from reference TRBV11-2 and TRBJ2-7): EAGVAQSPRYKIIEKRQSVAFWCNPISGHATLYWYQQILGQGPKLLIQFQNNGVVDDSQLPKDRFSAERLKGVDSTLKIQPAKLEDSAVYLCASSLDARPEQYFGPGTRLTVT.

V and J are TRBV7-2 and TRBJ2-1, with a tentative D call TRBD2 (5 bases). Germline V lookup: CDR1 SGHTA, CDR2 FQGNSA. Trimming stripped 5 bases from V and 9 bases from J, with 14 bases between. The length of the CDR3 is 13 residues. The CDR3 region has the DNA TGTGCCAGCAGCCAGTCTCTACGGGGTGAGCAGTTCTTC. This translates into CASSQSLRGEQFF.

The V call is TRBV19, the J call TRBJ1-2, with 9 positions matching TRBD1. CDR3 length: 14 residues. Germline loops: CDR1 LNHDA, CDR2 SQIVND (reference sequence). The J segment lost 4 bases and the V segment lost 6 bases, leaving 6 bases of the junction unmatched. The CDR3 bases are TGTGCCAGTAGACGGACAGGGGAAATCTATGGCTACACCTTC. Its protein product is CASRRTGEIYGYTF.